This T cell receptor (beta chain) comes out of a study of tumour-infiltrating T cells in Burkitt lymphoma (dated by TCRdb to about 2020). For the wider study: All epidemiological subtypes of Burkitt lymphoma were represented in the cohort, which was made up of fewer than 90 patients. Clinical outcome was correlated with TCR repertoire data, and overall and progression-free survival were found to be predicted by productive clonality independently of established prognosticators, including age at diagnosis. What the authors observed across the whole study: Several public clonotypes shared across numerous Burkitt lymphoma patients were found, suggesting shared tumour neoantigen selection absent from diffuse large B-cell lymphoma.

As to this clone: There is no known antigen for this receptor. No clone much larger than this one lies a single base away; base qualities are absent.

According to the germline V gene, CDR1 reads LGHNA and CDR2 reads YNFKEQ. The CDR3 spans 19 residues, from the cysteine through the phenylalanine. Just CDR3 DNA is preserved here, 57 bases in frame from base 1. Compared with germline, V lacks 3 bases and J lacks 0 bases; bases without a gene match: 9. The method behind the library was the immunoSEQ multiplex PCR assay. As stored in TCRdb, this immuneACCESS dataset retains in-frame rearrangements with V and J assigned. A fraction of the clones does not appear; measured against another copy, unresolved V genes explain less than half of the discrepancy, and the remainder lacks a known reason. This sample is represented by around 46,000 clones; around 29% of them were singletons. Of the sample, around 3% is held by the ten largest clones.

This sequence originates from a human donor with Burkitt lymphoma. Sequencing used tumor tissue. The sequence links TRBV4-2 to TRBJ2-6; 9 junctional bases match TRBD1. The DNA reads TGTGCCAGCAGCCATCATTCCGGGACAGGGAACTCTGGGGCCAACGTCCTGACTTTC. Translated, this is CASSHHSGTGNSGANVLTF.